This record concerns one T cell receptor (beta chain) sequence. The data were taken from a study of shared clonotypes between healthy human individuals. Study overall: The plates for each donor numbered three CD4 naive, three CD4 memory, two CD8 naive and one CD8 memory.

As processed by the authors: Junction-only sequences without quality scores came from ImmunoSEQ, so filtering differed. TCRdb's table, derived via immunoSEQ multiplex PCR, lists solely in-frame clones and lacks some. That table is the source of V, J and clone size, and D and trimming were worked out from the DNA. The table includes 2.5 million or so clones, around nine tenths detected once. V dropped 3 bases and J dropped 6; count of bases not matched to a gene: 5. The CDR3 runs 14 residues. The germline CDR1 and CDR2 sequences are SGDLS and YYNGEE. This TCR was recovered from a man in his late teens or twenties in good health. This chain uses TRBV9 with TRBJ2-2; 7 nucleotides line up with TRBD1. The specimen was naive CD4+ T cells sorted from blood. The subset was: CD45RA+ positively selected. The CDR3 loop is CASSGGTAAGELFF. The CDR3 bases are TGTGCCAGCAGCGGGGGGACAGCTGCCGGGGAGCTGTTTTTT.